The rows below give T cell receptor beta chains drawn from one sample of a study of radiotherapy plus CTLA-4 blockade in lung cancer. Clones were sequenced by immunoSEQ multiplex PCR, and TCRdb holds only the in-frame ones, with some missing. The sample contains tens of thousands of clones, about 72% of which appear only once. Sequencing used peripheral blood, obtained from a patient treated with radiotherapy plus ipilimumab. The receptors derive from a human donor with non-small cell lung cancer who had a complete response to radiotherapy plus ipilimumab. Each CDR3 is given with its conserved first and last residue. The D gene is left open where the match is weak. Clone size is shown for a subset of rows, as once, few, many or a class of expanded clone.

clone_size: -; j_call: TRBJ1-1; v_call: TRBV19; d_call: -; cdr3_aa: CASTPPGRTEAFF; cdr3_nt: TGTGCCAGTACTCCTCCGGGGAGAACTGAAGCTTTCTTT
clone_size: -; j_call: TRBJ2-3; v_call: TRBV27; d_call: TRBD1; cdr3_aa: CASSRPGTATQSWYF; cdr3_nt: TGTGCCAGCAGTCGTCCCGGGACAGCGACCCAGAGTTGGTATTTT
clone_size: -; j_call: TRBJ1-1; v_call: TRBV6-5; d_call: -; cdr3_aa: CASSRTDLNTEAFF; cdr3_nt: TGTGCCAGCAGTCGGACAGATCTGAACACTGAAGCTTTCTTT
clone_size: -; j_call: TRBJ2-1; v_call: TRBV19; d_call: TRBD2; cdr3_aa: CASSNGLAVNEQFF; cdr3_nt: TGTGCCAGTAGTAACGGACTAGCGGTCAATGAGCAGTTCTTC
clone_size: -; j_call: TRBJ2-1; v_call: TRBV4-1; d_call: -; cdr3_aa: CASSQERGGVGYNEQFF; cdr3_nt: TGCGCCAGCAGCCAAGAACGTGGCGGGGTAGGGTACAATGAGCAGTTCTTC
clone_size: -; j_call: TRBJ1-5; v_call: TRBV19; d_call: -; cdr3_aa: CASRVSHNQSQHF; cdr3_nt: TGTGCCAGTAGGGTTAGCCATAATCAGTCCCAGCATTTT
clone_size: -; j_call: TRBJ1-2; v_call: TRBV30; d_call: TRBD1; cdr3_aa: CAWSRDRGGYGYTF; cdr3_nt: TGTGCCTGGAGCCGGGACAGGGGAGGGTATGGCTACACCTTC
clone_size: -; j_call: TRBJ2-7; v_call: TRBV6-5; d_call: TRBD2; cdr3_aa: CASSSRLAGDYEQYF; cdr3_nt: TGTGCCAGCAGTTCCAGACTAGCGGGAGACTACGAGCAGTACTTC
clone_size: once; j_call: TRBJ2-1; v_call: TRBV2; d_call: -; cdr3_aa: CASSEARQLSYNEQFF; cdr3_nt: TGTGCCAGCAGTGAAGCTCGACAGCTGTCCTACAATGAGCAGTTCTTC
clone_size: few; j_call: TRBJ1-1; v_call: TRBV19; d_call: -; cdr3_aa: CASSIRRGDTEAFF; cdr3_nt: TGTGCCAGTAGTATAAGGCGGGGGGACACTGAAGCTTTCTTT
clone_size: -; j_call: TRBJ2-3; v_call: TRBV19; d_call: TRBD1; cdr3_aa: CASSIGTGFTDTQYF; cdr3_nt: TGTGCCAGTAGTATAGGGACAGGGTTCACAGATACGCAGTATTTT
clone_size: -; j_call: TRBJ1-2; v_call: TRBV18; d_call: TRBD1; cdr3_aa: CASSPIRVKTGDPYGYTF; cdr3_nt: TGTGCCAGCTCACCAATCAGGGTAAAGACAGGGGACCCCTATGGCTACACCTTC
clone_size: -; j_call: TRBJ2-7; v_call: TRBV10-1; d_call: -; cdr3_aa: CASSEQGYKQYF; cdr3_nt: TGCGCCAGCAGTGAGCAGGGTTATAAGCAGTACTTC
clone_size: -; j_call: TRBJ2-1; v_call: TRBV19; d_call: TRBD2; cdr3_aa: CASSLGLAVSNEQFF; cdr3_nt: TGTGCCAGTAGTTTAGGACTAGCGGTTTCAAATGAGCAGTTCTTC
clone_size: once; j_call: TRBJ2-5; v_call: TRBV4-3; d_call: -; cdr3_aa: CASSQERVQETQYF; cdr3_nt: TGCGCCAGCAGCCAAGAACGGGTCCAAGAGACCCAGTACTTC
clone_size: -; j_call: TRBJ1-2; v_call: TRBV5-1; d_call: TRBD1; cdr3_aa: CASSFGTGEGYTF; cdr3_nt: TGCGCCAGCAGCTTCGGGACAGGGGAGGGCTACACCTTC
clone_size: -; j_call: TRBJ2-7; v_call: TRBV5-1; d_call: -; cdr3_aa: CASSEQGNEQYF; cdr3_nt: TGCGCCAGCAGCGAACAGGGAAACGAGCAGTACTTC
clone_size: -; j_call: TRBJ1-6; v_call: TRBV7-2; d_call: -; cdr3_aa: CASSLQGRNSPLHF; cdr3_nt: TGTGCCAGCAGCTTACAGGGGCGAAATTCACCCCTCCACTTT
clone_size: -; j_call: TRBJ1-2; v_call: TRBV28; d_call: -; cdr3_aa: CASSYPNRYYGYTF; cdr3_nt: TGTGCCAGCAGCTACCCCAACAGGTACTATGGCTACACCTTC
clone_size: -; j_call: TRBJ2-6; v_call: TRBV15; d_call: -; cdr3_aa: CATSMPRETGANVLTF; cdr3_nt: TGTGCCACCAGCATGCCCAGGGAAACTGGGGCCAACGTCCTGACTTTC
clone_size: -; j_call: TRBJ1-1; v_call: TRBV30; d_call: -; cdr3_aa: CAWSVLGGTEAFF; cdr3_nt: TGTGCCTGGAGTGTACTCGGAGGGACTGAAGCTTTCTTT
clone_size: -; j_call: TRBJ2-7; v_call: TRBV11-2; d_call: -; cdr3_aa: CASSLNLYYEQYF; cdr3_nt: TGTGCCAGCAGCTTGAACCTCTACTACGAGCAGTACTTC
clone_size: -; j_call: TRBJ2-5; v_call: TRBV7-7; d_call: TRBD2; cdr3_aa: CASSLQTGTTKGTQYF; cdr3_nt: TGTGCCAGCAGCTTACAAACCGGGACTACAAAAGGGACCCAGTACTTC
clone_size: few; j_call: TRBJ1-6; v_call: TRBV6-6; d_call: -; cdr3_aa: CASSYDGQGYNSPLHF; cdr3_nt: TGTGCCAGCAGTTACGATGGGCAGGGATATAATTCACCCCTCCACTTT
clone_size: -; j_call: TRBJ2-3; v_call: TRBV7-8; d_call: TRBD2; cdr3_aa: CASSPGSGVRLGTDTQYF; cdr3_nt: TGTGCCAGCAGCCCTGGCAGCGGGGTAAGGTTGGGCACAGATACGCAGTATTTT
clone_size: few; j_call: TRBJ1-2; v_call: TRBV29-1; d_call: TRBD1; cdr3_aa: CSVVTGGYGYTF; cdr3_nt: TGCAGCGTTGTCACAGGGGGCTATGGCTACACCTTC
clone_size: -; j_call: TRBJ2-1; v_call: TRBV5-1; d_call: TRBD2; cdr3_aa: CASSWEGQNEQFF; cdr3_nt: TGCGCCAGCAGCTGGGAGGGCCAGAATGAGCAGTTCTTC
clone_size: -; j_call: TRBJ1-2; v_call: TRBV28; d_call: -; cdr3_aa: CASSEGGGYGYTF; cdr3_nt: TGTGCCAGCAGCGAGGGAGGCGGCTATGGCTACACCTTC
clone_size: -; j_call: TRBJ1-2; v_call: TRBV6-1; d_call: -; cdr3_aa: CASSRGIGYTF; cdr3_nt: TGTGCCAGCAGTCGGGGGATTGGCTACACCTTC
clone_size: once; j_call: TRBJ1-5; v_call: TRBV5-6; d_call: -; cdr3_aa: CASRPRQLPNQPQHF; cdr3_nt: TGTGCCAGCAGGCCACGACAGCTTCCCAATCAGCCCCAGCATTTT
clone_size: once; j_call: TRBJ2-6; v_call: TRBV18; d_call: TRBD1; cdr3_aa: CASSDQWTGKRANVLTF; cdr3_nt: TGTGCCAGCTCAGACCAATGGACAGGGAAGAGGGCCAACGTCCTGACTTTC
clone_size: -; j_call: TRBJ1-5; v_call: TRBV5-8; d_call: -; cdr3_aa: CASSLGARGSNQPQHF; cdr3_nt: TGTGCCAGCAGCTTGGGGGCGCGGGGGAGCAATCAGCCCCAGCATTTT
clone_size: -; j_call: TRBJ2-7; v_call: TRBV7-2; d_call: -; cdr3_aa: CASSLGQATYEQYF; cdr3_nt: TGTGCCAGCAGCTTAGGGCAGGCTACCTACGAGCAGTACTTC
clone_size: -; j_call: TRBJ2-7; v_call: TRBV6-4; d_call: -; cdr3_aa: CASSAVSRSEQYF; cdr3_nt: TGTGCCAGCAGTGCGGTATCGAGGAGCGAGCAGTACTTC
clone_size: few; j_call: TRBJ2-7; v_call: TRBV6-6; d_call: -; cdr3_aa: CASSYSTAHSYEQYF; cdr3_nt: TGTGCCAGCAGTTACTCGACAGCCCACTCCTACGAGCAGTACTTC
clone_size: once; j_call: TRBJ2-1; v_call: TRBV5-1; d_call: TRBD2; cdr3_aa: CASSLGRTSGTSRYNEQFF; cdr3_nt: TGCGCCAGCAGCTTGGGTCGGACTAGCGGGACCTCTCGCTACAATGAGCAGTTCTTC
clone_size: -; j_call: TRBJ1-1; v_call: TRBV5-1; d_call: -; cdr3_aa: CASSLAPPGTEAFF; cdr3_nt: TGCGCCAGCAGCTTGGCACCGCCGGGGACTGAAGCTTTCTTT
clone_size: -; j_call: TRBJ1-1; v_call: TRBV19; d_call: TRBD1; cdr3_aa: CASQDRLNTEAFF; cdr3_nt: TGTGCCAGTCAGGACAGGTTGAACACTGAAGCTTTCTTT
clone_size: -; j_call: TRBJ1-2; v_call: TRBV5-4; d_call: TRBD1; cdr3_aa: CASSSNRGGYTF; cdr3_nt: TGTGCCAGCAGCTCCAACAGGGGTGGCTACACCTTC
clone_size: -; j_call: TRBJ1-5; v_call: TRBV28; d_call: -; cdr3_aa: CASTRNRVGNQPQHF; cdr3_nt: TGTGCCAGCACCCGCAACAGGGTCGGCAATCAGCCCCAGCATTTT
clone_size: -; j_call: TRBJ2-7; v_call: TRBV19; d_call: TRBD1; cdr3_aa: CASSSTGRGAYEQYF; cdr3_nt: TGTGCCAGTAGTTCGACAGGGCGTGGGGCCTACGAGCAGTACTTC
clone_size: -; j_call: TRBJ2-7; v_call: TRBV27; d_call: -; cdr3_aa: CASSVLPDSSYEQYF; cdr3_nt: TGTGCCAGCAGCGTCCTTCCGGACAGCTCCTACGAGCAGTACTTC
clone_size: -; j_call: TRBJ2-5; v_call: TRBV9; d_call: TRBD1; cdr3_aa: CASSVDTGEETQYF; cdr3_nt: TGTGCCAGCAGCGTAGATACAGGGGAGGAGACCCAGTACTTC
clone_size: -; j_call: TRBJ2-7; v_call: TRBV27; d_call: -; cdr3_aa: CASRPGGYEQYF; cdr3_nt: TGTGCCAGCAGACCGGGTGGCTACGAGCAGTACTTC
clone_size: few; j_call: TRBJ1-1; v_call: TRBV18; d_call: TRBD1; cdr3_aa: CASSLGQGSTEAFF; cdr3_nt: TGTGCCAGCTCGCTGGGACAGGGAAGCACTGAAGCTTTCTTT
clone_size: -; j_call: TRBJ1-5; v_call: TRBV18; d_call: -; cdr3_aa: CASSPTSGSYSNQPQHF; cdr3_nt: TGTGCCAGCTCACCAACTTCCGGGTCGTATAGCAATCAGCCCCAGCATTTT
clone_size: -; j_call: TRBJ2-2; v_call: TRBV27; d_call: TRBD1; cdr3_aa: CATSGDRGATGELFF; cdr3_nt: TGTGCCACCTCCGGGGACAGGGGTGCCACCGGGGAGCTGTTTTTT
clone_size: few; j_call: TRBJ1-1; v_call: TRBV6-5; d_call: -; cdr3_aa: CASMGQMNTEAFF; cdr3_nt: TGTGCCAGCATGGGACAAATGAACACTGAAGCTTTCTTT
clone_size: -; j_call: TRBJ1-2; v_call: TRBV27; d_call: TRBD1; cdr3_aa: CASSFGTGYGYTF; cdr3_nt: TGTGCCAGCAGTTTCGGGACAGGGTATGGCTACACCTTC
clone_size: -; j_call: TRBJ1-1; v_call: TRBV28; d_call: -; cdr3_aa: CASSPAQPNTEAFF; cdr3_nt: TGTGCCAGCAGCCCAGCACAGCCGAACACTGAAGCTTTCTTT
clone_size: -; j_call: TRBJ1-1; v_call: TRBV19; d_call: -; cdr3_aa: CASTPRVGTSNTEAFF; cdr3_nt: TGTGCCAGTACCCCAAGAGTAGGGACATCGAACACTGAAGCTTTCTTT
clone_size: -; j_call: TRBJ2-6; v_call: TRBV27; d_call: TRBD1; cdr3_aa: CASRDRASGANVLTF; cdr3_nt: TGTGCCAGCAGGGACAGGGCGTCTGGGGCCAACGTCCTGACTTTC
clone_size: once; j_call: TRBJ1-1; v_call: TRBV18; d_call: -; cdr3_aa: CASSPTNSGNTEAFF; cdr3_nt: TGTGCCAGCTCGCCTACCAATTCGGGGAACACTGAAGCTTTCTTT
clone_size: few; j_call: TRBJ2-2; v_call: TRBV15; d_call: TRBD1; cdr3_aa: CATSSRDSNTGELFF; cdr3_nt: TGTGCCACCAGCAGCCGGGACAGTAACACCGGGGAGCTGTTTTTT
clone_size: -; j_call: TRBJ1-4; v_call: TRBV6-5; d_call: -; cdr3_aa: CASRPRGRANEKLFF; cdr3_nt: TGTGCCAGCAGACCGAGAGGGAGAGCTAATGAAAAACTGTTTTTT
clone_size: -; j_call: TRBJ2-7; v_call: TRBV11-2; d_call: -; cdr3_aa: CASSLGAGPYEQYF; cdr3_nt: TGTGCCAGCAGCTTAGGGGCAGGTCCCTACGAGCAGTACTTC
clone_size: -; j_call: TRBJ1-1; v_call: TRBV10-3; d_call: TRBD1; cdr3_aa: CAISESSGTGNTEAFF; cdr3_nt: TGTGCCATCAGTGAGTCCTCTGGGACAGGGAACACTGAAGCTTTCTTT
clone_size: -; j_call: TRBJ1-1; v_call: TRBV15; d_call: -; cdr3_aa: CATSRLSAGVNTEAFF; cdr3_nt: TGTGCCACCAGCAGACTCTCCGCGGGGGTGAACACTGAAGCTTTCTTT
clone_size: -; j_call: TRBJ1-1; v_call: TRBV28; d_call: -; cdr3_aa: CASSGRPDEAFF; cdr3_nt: TGTGCCAGCAGTGGGAGACCCGACGAAGCTTTCTTT
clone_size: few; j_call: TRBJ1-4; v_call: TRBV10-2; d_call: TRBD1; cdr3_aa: CASSDKTGGNEKLFF; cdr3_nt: TGCGCCAGCAGCGACAAGACAGGGGGGAATGAAAAACTGTTTTTT